A selection of T cell receptor beta chains follows, all from one sample in a study of blood T cell repertoires in COVID-19. Profiled with immunoSEQ multiplex PCR; TCRdb holds only in-frame clones, not every one. The sample shows under 200,000 clones, about four fifths of them seen only once. Sequencing was done on a sample of peripheral blood. Source of these receptors: a woman between 55 and 75 years old with COVID-19, enrolled during active disease. The CDR3 runs from the conserved cysteine through the conserved F or W. D genes are given only for firm matches. Only some rows state a clone size, as once, few, many or a class for expanded clones.

abundance,v_gene,d_gene,j_gene,CDR3nt,CDR3aa
-,TRBV7-3,-,TRBJ2-1,TGTGCCAGCAGCGCCACATTATCTAGTATCGGTGAGCAGTTCTTC,CASSATLSSIGEQFF
-,TRBV10-1,-,TRBJ1-5,TGCGCCAGCAGTGAGTCGATACAGGCAGACAGCAATCAGCCCCAGCATTTT,CASSESIQADSNQPQHF
-,TRBV10-2,TRBD2,TRBJ2-2,TGCGCCAGCAGACTAGCGGGGGGGCCCGGGGAGCTGTTTTTT,CASRLAGGPGELFF
-,TRBV11-3,-,TRBJ2-2,TGTGCCAGCAGCAGGGATCGGGGGACGAGCGGGGAGCTGTTTTTT,CASSRDRGTSGELFF
-,TRBV5-4,TRBD1,TRBJ2-3,TGTGCCAGCAGCTCCGGAGGACAGGGAGCAACAGATACGCAGTATTTT,CASSSGGQGATDTQYF
few,TRBV5-4,-,TRBJ2-1,TGTGCCAGCAGCGCTTCCCGGAGGGGTAACTCCTACAATGAGCAGTTCTTC,CASSASRRGNSYNEQFF
-,TRBV5-1,TRBD2,TRBJ2-5,TGCGCCAGCAGCTACCCGGGACTAGCGGGGGGCCGGGAGACCCAGTACTTC,CASSYPGLAGGRETQYF
once,TRBV7-2,TRBD2,TRBJ2-7,TGTGCCAGCAGCTCGGTCCGGGGGGGCTACGAGCAGTACTTC,CASSSVRGGYEQYF
-,TRBV3-1/TRBV3-2,TRBD2,TRBJ2-7,TGTGCCAGCAGCCAAGATAGGTCGACTAGCGGGAGGGGCGAGCAGTACTTC,CASSQDRSTSGRGEQYF
-,TRBV19,-,TRBJ2-1,TGTGCCAGTAGTATACGAGGCAATGAGCAGTTCTTC,CASSIRGNEQFF
-,TRBV24-1,TRBD2,TRBJ2-3,TGTGCCACCAGTGATCCCTTGGGTAGCGGGATCACAGATACGCAGTATTTT,CATSDPLGSGITDTQYF
-,TRBV9,-,TRBJ1-2,TGTGCCAGCAGCGGGGTGGGGGCCCGGGTTCGCGGCTACACCTTC,CASSGVGARVRGYTF
once,TRBV3-1/TRBV3-2,-,TRBJ2-5,TGTGCCAGCAGCCAAGCAACAAATCAAGAGACCCAGTACTTC,CASSQATNQETQYF
-,TRBV5-4,TRBD2,TRBJ2-3,TGTGCCAGCAGCTCGGGACTAGCGGGGGGTGCAGATACGCAGTATTTT,CASSSGLAGGADTQYF
-,TRBV6-5,-,TRBJ2-1,TGTGCCAGCAGCAGGGAGGTCTACAATGAGCAGTTCTTC,CASSREVYNEQFF
-,TRBV7-9,-,TRBJ2-7,TGTGCCAGCAGCCCCATTAGCGGAAAATCCTACGAGCAGTACTTC,CASSPISGKSYEQYF
-,TRBV11-1,-,TRBJ2-2,TGTGCCAGCAGCCAGAACCTGAACACCGGGGAGCTGTTTTTT,CASSQNLNTGELFF
-,TRBV6-5,TRBD1,TRBJ1-1,TGTGCCAGCAGTTTTGGACAGGGGGGGACTGAAGCTTTCTTT,CASSFGQGGTEAFF
-,TRBV27,TRBD1,TRBJ2-3,TGTGCCAGCAGTTATCAGCGGACAGGGGATACGCAGTATTTT,CASSYQRTGDTQYF
-,TRBV14,TRBD2,TRBJ2-5,TGTGCCAGCAGCCAAGGCGGGGGGAACCAAGAGACCCAGTACTTC,CASSQGGGNQETQYF
-,TRBV14,-,TRBJ2-3,TGTGCCAGCAGCCAACACGGGGGGCTTTCAGATACGCAGTATTTT,CASSQHGGLSDTQYF
-,TRBV28,-,TRBJ2-7,TGTGCCAGCAGTTTAGGGGGCACAGTAGCCTACGAGCAGTACTTC,CASSLGGTVAYEQYF
-,TRBV7-2,-,TRBJ1-5,TGTGCCAGCAGCCGAACGGGGGGGCCCCAGCATTTT,CASSRTGGPQHF
-,TRBV20-1,TRBD2,TRBJ2-3,TGCAGTGCTAGTGTATTAGCGGGAGATCCAGATACGCAGTATTTT,CSASVLAGDPDTQYF
-,TRBV7-3,TRBD1,TRBJ2-4,TGTGCCAGCAGCTTATCCGACAGGGTAAACATTCAGTACTTC,CASSLSDRVNIQYF
-,TRBV6-5,-,TRBJ1-1,TGTGCCGCCGGGGAGGAGATGAACACTGAAGCTTTCTTT,CAAGEEMNTEAFF
-,TRBV9,-,TRBJ2-3,TGTGCCAGCAGCCCAGGACTTTTTAGCACAGATACGCAGTATTTT,CASSPGLFSTDTQYF
-,TRBV19,-,TRBJ2-1,TGTGCCAGTAGTCCACAGGATTACAATGAGCAGTTCTTC,CASSPQDYNEQFF
-,TRBV7-7,TRBD2,TRBJ2-2,TGTGCTAGCAGCCTCAGCGGGGGTAACACCGGGGAGCTGTTTTTT,CASSLSGGNTGELFF
-,TRBV6-5,-,TRBJ1-1,TGTGCCAGCAGTTGGGCAGGGATACTGGCGACTGAAGCTTTCTTT,CASSWAGILATEAFF
-,TRBV6-5,-,TRBJ2-1,TGTGCCAGCAGTTACTCGCGGAGATCCTCCTACAATGAGCAGTTCTTC,CASSYSRRSSYNEQFF
many,TRBV6-6,TRBD1,TRBJ1-2,TGTGCCAGCAGTCTGTTGGTTAGGGGGACAGAGAACTATGGCTACACCTTC,CASSLLVRGTENYGYTF
once,TRBV24-1,-,TRBJ1-2,TGTGCCACCAGTGAGACGGCGAGGAACTATGGCTACACCTTC,CATSETARNYGYTF
-,TRBV28,-,TRBJ2-5,TGTGCCAGCAGTTTGTCTGTGGGGGGGCGATTAGAGACCCAGTACTTC,CASSLSVGGRLETQYF
-,TRBV6-2/TRBV6-3,TRBD2,TRBJ2-3,TGTGCCAGCAGTTACCAGGCCCTAGCGGGAGGAACAGATACGCAGTATTTT,CASSYQALAGGTDTQYF
-,TRBV19,TRBD2,TRBJ2-2,TGTGCCAGTAGATGGGCGGGAGCCCGATTTAACACCGGGGAGCTGTTTTTT,CASRWAGARFNTGELFF
-,TRBV3-1/TRBV3-2,TRBD2,TRBJ2-1,TGTGCCAGCAGCCAAGAAAGGGCGGGAGGAGGGAATGAGCAGTTCTTC,CASSQERAGGGNEQFF
-,TRBV27,-,TRBJ1-2,TGTGCCAGCAGTCTACAGGGAGCCTCCCCCGGTGGCTACACCTTC,CASSLQGASPGGYTF
-,TRBV6-5,-,TRBJ1-5,TGTGCCAGCATTGGGGACAACAATCAGCCCCAGCATTTT,CASIGDNNQPQHF
-,TRBV21-1,-,TRBJ2-1,TGTGCCAGCAGCGGACGACGCGAACTAGCGGGAGGGCCATACAATGAGCAGTTCTTC,CASSGRRELAGGPYNEQFF
-,TRBV28,TRBD1,TRBJ2-5,TGTGCCAGCAGGGGACAGGGTCGGATCCAAGAGACCCAGTACTTC,CASRGQGRIQETQYF